This T cell receptor beta chain comes out of a study of cytomegalovirus exposure and HLA in healthy donors. With 3 bases removed from V and 1 base from J, the gap between germline ends came to 19 bases. Germline V gives CDR1 SGHNT, CDR2 YYREEE (reference sequence). The CDR3 totals 17 residues. PCR used 60 Vbeta primers and 13 Jbeta primers. Libraries were prepared by immunoSEQ multiplex PCR; TCRdb keeps only in-frame clonotypes and omits some of them. This sample's table has 100,000 to 150,000 clones. Comments on this clone: Its target is not known.

Study-level points and caveats: About 87% or about 30% of the time was how often most TCR beta V segments were productive, according to an earlier analysis. Researchers reportedly found TCR beta sequences accurately predicted most subjects' HLA-A and HLA-B alleles.

The source material was PBMCs. The TCR comes from a man between 18 and 29 years old in good health and CMV-seronegative. The chain links TRBV5-4 to TRBJ1-1; perhaps TRBD1 as D (5 bases). The CDR3 bases are TGTGCCAGCAGCTCCCCTCGGGTCGACAGATCGAACACTGAAGCTTTCTTT. As protein: CASSSPRVDRSNTEAFF.